This is a list of T cell receptor beta chains from one sample in a study of spatial heterogeneity in lung cancer. TCRdb reanalysed the 5' RACE reads using MiXCR and keeps one entry per CDR3 protein. The sample gives 25,000 to 30,000 distinct CDR3 sequences, roughly 7.2% of which show up once; approximately 24% is in the top ten. The sequenced sample was lung tumor tissue, obtained at surgery. These receptors originate from a male donor with early-stage non-small cell lung cancer. CDR3s include the opening cysteine and the closing phenylalanine or tryptophan.

j_call v_call cdr3_aa
TRBJ2-3 TRBV27 CASSSEGTDTQYF
TRBJ2-3 TRBV28 CACNQRDTRYF
TRBJ1-5 TRBV5-6 CASSHRGGLAQPQHF
TRBJ1-4 TRBV15 CATSIGGRENEKLFF
TRBJ2-7 TRBV20-1 CSVPGRRGPPYEQYF
TRBJ2-7 TRBV6-5 CASSYGRDREQYF
TRBJ1-4 TRBV3-1 CASSHSTGGSTNEKLFF
TRBJ2-5 TRBV29-1 CSVEKGNEETQYF
TRBJ1-5 TRBV12-3/TRBV12-4 CASSLDRDRQPQHF
TRBJ1-2 TRBV29-1 CSATNTEDGYTF
TRBJ2-1 TRBV29-1 CSVSRGHGDPYNEQFF
TRBJ1-2 TRBV28 CASSLGTGLSYGYTF
TRBJ1-4 TRBV6-2/TRBV6-3 CASRPSGTEKLFF
TRBJ1-3 TRBV7-8 CASSFPTWNSGNTIYF
TRBJ2-3 TRBV10-2 CASSVGGSGTDTQYF
TRBJ2-7 TRBV6-5 CASSTTFGTAPYEQYF
TRBJ1-2 TRBV29-1 CSIRTYNGYTF
TRBJ2-7 TRBV20-1 CSARDPAGTGDYEQYF
TRBJ2-7 TRBV28 CASSSTMGATSSYEQYF
TRBJ2-5 TRBV29-1 CSVSSGGARETQYF
TRBJ1-1 TRBV5-1 CASSSNTGTNTEAFF
TRBJ1-2 TRBV20-1 CSATDRNYGYTF
TRBJ1-2 TRBV6-5 CASSYNPWTANYGYTF
TRBJ1-6 TRBV6-1 CASTVSYNSPLHF
TRBJ2-2 TRBV7-8 CASSLVEGIGTGELFF
TRBJ1-1 TRBV20-1 CSARPGQNTEAFF
TRBJ1-1 TRBV18 CASSAGGFGTEAFF
TRBJ2-6 TRBV18 CASSPPGQGIPGANVLTF
TRBJ2-1 TRBV12-3/TRBV12-4 CASSLEFGTDQFF
TRBJ2-6 TRBV5-1 CASTPGHTSGANVLTF
TRBJ2-4 TRBV12-3/TRBV12-4 CASSLDRLNIQYF
TRBJ2-1 TRBV11-2 CASSLMATYNEQFF
TRBJ2-1 TRBV4-3 CASSQDGGSYNEQFF
TRBJ2-5 TRBV4-2 CASSQDQGQGRQTQYF
TRBJ2-6 TRBV7-8 CASSSTGARSGANVLTF
TRBJ2-1 TRBV12-3/TRBV12-4 CASSPTGTGGYNEQFF
TRBJ1-1 TRBV7-9 CASSPMGVEAFF
TRBJ2-5 TRBV5-1 CASSPSGLGETQYF
TRBJ2-6 TRBV4-3 CASSQDPASFSSSGANVLTF
TRBJ2-5 TRBV29-1 CSVQGAGEETQYF
TRBJ2-7 TRBV29-1 CSVLDSSYEQYF
TRBJ1-1 TRBV7-2 CASSFIRASNTEAFF